Detailed here is one T cell receptor beta chain. Its specificity is unknown. This entry belongs to a study of shared clonotypes between healthy human individuals. About the study: Aged 18 to 49, the donors were a couple of women and a few men. Every donor yielded three CD4 naive, three CD4 memory, two CD8 naive and one CD8 memory plate.

This was a deep-level run. Profiling relied on immunoSEQ multiplex PCR, and the TCRdb table lists in-frame clones only, not all of them. The repertoire holds about 2,100,000 clones, with approximately 94% as singletons. Only CD45RO-negative cells positively selected for CCR7 counted as naive CD8 cells, so terminally differentiated effector memory CD45RA+ cells were excluded. Points from the study as a whole: Generation probability values for non-shared clonotypes were lower than those for clonotypes shared by all four donors.

The CDR3 runs to 13 residues. In germline, CDR1 is SNHLY, CDR2 FYNNEI. Trimming shortened V by 7 bases and J by 2 bases, and 12 bases separated the two germline ends. V gene TRBV2 combines with J gene TRBJ2-7; maybe TRBD2 (6 bases). This receptor was obtained from a man aged 18 to 30 in good health. Some clones in this sample may be carry-over from other donors' samples. Sequencing used naive CD8+ T cells from PBMCs. The CDR3: CASIVSGTYEQYF. The CDR3 DNA sequence: TGTGCCAGCATCGTTAGCGGCACCTACGAGCAGTACTTC.